The sequence of this TCR beta chain was determined in a study of breast tumors, draining lymph nodes, adjacent tissues. General study points: The lymph node origin of tumor T cells was framed as consistent with a hypothesis, not demonstrated. Tumor repertoires ranked between lymph nodes and nontumor tissue in diversity, with V and J gene preferences. Data fit most tumor T cells coming from lymph node, expanding in tumor. Tumor and nontumor repertoires were significantly more similar in luminal-like than in basal-like breast cancer.

TCRdb used MiXCR to reprocess the multiplex PCR reads, holding one entry per CDR3 protein. The table records more than 100,000 distinct CDR3 sequences, 20% to 25% of them present only once. Per germline, CDR1 LGHNA and CDR2 YNFKEQ. The CDR3 consists of 15 residues. The V end lost 1 base, the J end lost 2 bases, and 10 bases lay between the germline ends. This clonotype was recorded many times. Its matching antigen is unknown. Samples came from axillary lymph nodes draining the breast cancer. The clonotype comes from a female donor with breast cancer. Some clones in this sample may be carry-over from other donors' samples. The chain recombines TRBV4-2 with TRBJ2-3; no firm D call. Sequenced input: axillary lymph node tissue. The CDR3 spells CASSQVGGTTDTQYF. Written as DNA, the CDR3 is TGTGCCAGCAGCCAAGTGGGCGGAACCACAGATACGCAGTATTTT.